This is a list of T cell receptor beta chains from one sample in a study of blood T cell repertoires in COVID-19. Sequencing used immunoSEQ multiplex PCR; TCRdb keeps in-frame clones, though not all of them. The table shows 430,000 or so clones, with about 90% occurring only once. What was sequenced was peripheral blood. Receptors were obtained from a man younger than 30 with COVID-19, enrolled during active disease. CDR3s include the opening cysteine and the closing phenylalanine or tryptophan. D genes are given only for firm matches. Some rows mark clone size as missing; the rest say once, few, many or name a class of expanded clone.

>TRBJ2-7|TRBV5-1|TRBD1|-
CASSSDRGRDEQYF
TGCGCCAGCAGCTCCGACAGGGGGCGCGACGAGCAGTACTTC
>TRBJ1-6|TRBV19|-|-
CASSIVAGYNSPLHF
TGTGCCAGTAGTATAGTGGCAGGATATAATTCACCCCTCCACTTT
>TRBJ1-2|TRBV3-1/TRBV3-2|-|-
CASSQSAGRDFRGYTF
TGTGCCAGCAGCCAATCTGCGGGGAGGGATTTTAGGGGCTACACCTTC
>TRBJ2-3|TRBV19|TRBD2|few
CASSQTSGGTDTQYF
TGTGCCAGTAGTCAGACTAGCGGGGGCACAGATACGCAGTATTTT
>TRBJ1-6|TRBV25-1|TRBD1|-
CASTWTGGYNSPLHF
TGTGCCAGCACGTGGACAGGGGGGTATAATTCACCCCTCCACTTT
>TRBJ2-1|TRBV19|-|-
CASSIGGGFDEQFF
TGTGCCAGTAGTATTGGTGGGGGGTTCGATGAGCAGTTCTTC
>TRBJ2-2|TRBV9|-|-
CASSVAGSGELFF
TGTGCCAGCAGCGTAGCTGGGAGCGGGGAGCTGTTTTTT
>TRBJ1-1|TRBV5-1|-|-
CASSYGGPVGEAFF
TGCGCCAGCAGCTACGGAGGCCCCGTCGGTGAAGCTTTCTTT
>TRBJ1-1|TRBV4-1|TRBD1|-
CASSQFTGGVSEAFF
TGCGCCAGCAGCCAATTTACAGGGGGCGTCTCTGAAGCTTTCTTT
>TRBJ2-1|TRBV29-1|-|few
CSVSASRYNEQFF
TGCAGCGTTTCGGCTAGCAGATACAATGAGCAGTTCTTC
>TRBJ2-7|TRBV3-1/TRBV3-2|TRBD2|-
CASSQDPLSGRVGEQYF
TGTGCCAGCAGCCAAGATCCCTTAAGCGGGAGAGTCGGGGAGCAGTACTTC
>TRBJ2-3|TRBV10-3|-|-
CAIGGELSTDTQYF
TGTGCCATCGGAGGGGAACTTAGCACAGATACGCAGTATTTT
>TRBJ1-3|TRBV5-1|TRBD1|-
CASGRDSSGNTIYF
TGCGCCAGCGGCCGGGACAGCTCTGGAAACACCATATATTTT
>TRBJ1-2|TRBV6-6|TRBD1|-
CASRTQGNYGYTF
TGTGCCAGCAGAACACAGGGGAACTATGGCTACACCTTC
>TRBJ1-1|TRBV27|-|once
CASRGGNLMNTEAFF
TGTGCCAGTCGAGGCGGCAATCTCATGAACACTGAAGCTTTCTTT
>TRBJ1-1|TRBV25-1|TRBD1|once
CASEDRYTEAFF
TGTGCCAGCGAGGACAGGTACACTGAAGCTTTCTTT
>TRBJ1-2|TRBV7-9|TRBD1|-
CASSLVEGQGSNYGYTF
TGTGCCAGCAGCTTAGTCGAAGGACAGGGATCTAACTATGGCTACACCTTC
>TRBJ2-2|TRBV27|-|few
CASISTRTVTGELFF
TGTGCCAGCATCTCGACACGCACTGTCACCGGGGAGCTGTTTTTT
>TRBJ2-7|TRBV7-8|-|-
CASSTRGIEGSRHEQYF
TGTGCCAGCAGTACCCGGGGGATAGAGGGTAGCAGGCACGAGCAGTACTTC
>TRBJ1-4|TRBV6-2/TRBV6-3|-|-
CASSPQGEKLFF
TGTGCCAGCAGTCCCCAGGGCGAAAAACTGTTTTTT
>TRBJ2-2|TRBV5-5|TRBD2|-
CASSPGTSGSTGELFF
TGTGCCAGCAGCCCCGGGACTAGCGGGAGTACCGGGGAGCTGTTTTTT
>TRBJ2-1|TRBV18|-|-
CASSPPGQGPYNEQFF
TGTGCCAGCTCACCACCTGGGCAGGGGCCCTACAATGAGCAGTTCTTC
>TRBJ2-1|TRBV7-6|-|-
CASSLGPGGNNEQFF
TGTGCCAGCAGCTTAGGCCCGGGGGGCAACAATGAGCAGTTCTTC
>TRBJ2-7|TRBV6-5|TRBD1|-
CASSLTGGEQYF
TGTGCCAGCAGTCTCACAGGGGGCGAGCAGTACTTC
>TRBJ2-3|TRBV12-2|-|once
CASRLAGDSTSTDTQYF
TGTGCAAGTCGCTTAGCGGGGGACAGCACTAGCACAGATACGCAGTATTTT
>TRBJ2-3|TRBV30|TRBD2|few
CAWRRTGLGDEDTQYF
TGTGCCTGGCGTCGTACGGGACTAGGCGACGAGGATACGCAGTATTTT
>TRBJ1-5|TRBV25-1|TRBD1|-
CASSGAGGFGHF
TGTGCCAGCAGTGGGGCAGGGGGATTTGGGCATTTT
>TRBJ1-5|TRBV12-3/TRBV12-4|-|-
CASSRESNQPQHF
TGTGCCAGCAGCAGGGAAAGCAATCAGCCCCAGCATTTT
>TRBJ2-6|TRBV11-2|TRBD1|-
CASSSRDRGRTSGANVLTF
TGTGCCAGCAGCTCTAGGGACAGGGGGCGCACCTCTGGGGCCAACGTCCTGACTTTC
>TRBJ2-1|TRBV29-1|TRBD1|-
CSVEARQGFNEQFF
TGCAGCGTTGAAGCCCGACAGGGGTTCAATGAGCAGTTCTTC
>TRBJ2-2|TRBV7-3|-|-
CASSLKALRHGTTGELFF
TGTGCCAGCAGCTTAAAGGCTCTGAGACACGGAACGACCGGGGAGCTGTTTTTT
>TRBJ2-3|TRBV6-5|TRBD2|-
CASKRDEGSTDTQYF
TGTGCCAGCAAGCGGGACGAAGGGAGCACAGATACGCAGTATTTT
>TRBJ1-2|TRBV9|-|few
CASSPSNYGYTF
TGTGCCAGCAGCCCATCAAACTATGGCTACACCTTC
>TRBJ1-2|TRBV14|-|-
CASSREGGVGGYTF
TGTGCCAGCAGCCGGGAGGGAGGGGTTGGCGGCTACACCTTC
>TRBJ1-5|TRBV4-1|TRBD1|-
CASSQDRGAQPQHF
TGCGCCAGCAGCCAAGACAGGGGGGCTCAGCCCCAGCATTTT
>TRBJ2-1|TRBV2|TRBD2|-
CAMPARLAGGNEQFF
TGTGCCATGCCTGCCCGACTAGCGGGAGGAAATGAGCAGTTCTTC
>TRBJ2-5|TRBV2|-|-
CASLPTEATQETQYF
TGTGCCAGCCTTCCTACGGAAGCGACCCAAGAGACCCAGTACTTC
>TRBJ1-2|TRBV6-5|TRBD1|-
CASSYRTGYYGYTF
TGTGCCAGCAGTTACCGGACAGGGTACTATGGCTACACCTTC
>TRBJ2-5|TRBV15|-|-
CATSRAQGETQYF
TGTGCCACCAGCAGAGCGCAGGGTGAGACCCAGTACTTC
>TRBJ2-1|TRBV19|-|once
CASSKPQGSSYNEQFF
TGTGCCAGTAGTAAGCCCCAGGGAAGCTCCTACAATGAGCAGTTCTTC
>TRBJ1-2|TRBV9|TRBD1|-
CASSVQDRGYGYTF
TGTGCCAGCAGCGTACAGGACAGGGGCTATGGCTACACCTTC
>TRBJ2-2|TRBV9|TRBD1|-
CASSGQGYAGELFF
TGTGCCAGCAGCGGACAGGGGTACGCCGGGGAGCTGTTTTTT
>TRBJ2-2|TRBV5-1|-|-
CASSLEGNGELFF
TGCGCCAGCAGCTTGGAGGGGAACGGGGAGCTGTTTTTT
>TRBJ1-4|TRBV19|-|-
CASSSRAGNEKLFF
TGTGCCAGTAGTTCCAGGGCGGGGAATGAAAAACTGTTTTTT
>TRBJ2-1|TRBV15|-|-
CATSRDRDSGRNEQFF
TGTGCCACCAGCAGAGACCGGGACTCGGGGAGGAATGAGCAGTTCTTC
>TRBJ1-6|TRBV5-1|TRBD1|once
CASSLAHDRDDSPLHF
TGCGCCAGCAGCTTGGCCCACGACAGGGATGATTCACCCCTCCACTTT
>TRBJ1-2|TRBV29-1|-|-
CSDRGPGGYTF
TGCAGCGATCGGGGTCCCGGGGGCTACACCTTC
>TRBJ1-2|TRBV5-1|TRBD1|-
CASSVGTGEGYTF
TGCGCCAGCAGCGTCGGGACAGGGGAGGGCTACACCTTC
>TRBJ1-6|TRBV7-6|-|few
CASSAGLRTISYNSPLHF
TGTGCCAGCAGCGCGGGACTCAGGACGATCTCCTATAATTCACCCCTCCACTTT
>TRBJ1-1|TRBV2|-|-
CASRERDLNTEAFF
TGTGCCAGCAGAGAGAGAGATTTGAACACTGAAGCTTTCTTT
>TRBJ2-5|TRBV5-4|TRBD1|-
CASSLFRTGHEETQYF
TGTGCCAGCAGCTTGTTCAGGACAGGGCATGAAGAGACCCAGTACTTC
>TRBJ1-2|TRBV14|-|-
CASSETGLGYTF
TGTGCCAGCAGTGAAACAGGGCTCGGCTACACCTTC
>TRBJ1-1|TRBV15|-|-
CATSRGQLLSSEAFF
TGTGCCACCAGCAGAGGACAGTTGCTTAGTAGTGAAGCTTTCTTT
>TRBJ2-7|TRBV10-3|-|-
CAISESMAGATYEQYF
TGTGCCATCAGTGAGTCGATGGCAGGGGCAACCTACGAGCAGTACTTC